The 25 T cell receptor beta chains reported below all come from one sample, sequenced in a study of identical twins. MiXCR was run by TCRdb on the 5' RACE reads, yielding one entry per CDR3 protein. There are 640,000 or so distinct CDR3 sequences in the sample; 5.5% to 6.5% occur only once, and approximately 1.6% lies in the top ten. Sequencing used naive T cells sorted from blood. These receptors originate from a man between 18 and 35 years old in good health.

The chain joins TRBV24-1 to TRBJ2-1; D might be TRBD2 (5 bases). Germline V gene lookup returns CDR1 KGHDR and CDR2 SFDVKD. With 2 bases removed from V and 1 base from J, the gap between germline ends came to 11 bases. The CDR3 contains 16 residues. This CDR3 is CATSDWTGLSYNEQFF. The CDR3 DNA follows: TGTGCCACCAGTGATTGGACTGGCTTATCCTACAATGAGCAGTTCTTC.

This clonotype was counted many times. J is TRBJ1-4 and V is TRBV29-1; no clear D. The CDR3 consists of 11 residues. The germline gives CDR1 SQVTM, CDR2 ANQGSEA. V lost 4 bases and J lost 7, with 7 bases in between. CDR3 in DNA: TGCAGCGTTGGCATAGGTGAAAAACTGTTTTTT. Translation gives CSVGIGEKLFF.

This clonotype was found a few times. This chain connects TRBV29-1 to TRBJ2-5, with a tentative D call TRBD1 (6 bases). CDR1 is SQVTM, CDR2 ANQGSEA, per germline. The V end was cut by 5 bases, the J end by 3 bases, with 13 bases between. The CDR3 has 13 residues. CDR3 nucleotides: TGCAGCGTTCGGGACACCGGAAAAGAGACCCAGTACTTC. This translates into CSVRDTGKETQYF.

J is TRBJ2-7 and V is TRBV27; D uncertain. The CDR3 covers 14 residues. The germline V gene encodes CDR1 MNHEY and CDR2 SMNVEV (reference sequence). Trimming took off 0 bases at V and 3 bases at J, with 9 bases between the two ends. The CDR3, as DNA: TGTGCCAGCAGTTTATCTTCTAACCGCTACGAGCAGTACTTC. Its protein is CASSLSSNRYEQYF.

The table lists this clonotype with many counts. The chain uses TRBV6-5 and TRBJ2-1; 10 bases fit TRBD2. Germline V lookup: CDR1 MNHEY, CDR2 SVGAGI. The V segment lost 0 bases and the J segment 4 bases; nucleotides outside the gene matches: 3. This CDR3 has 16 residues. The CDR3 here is CASSYSSGRAYNEQFF. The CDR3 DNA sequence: TGTGCCAGCAGTTACTCGAGCGGGAGGGCATACAATGAGCAGTTCTTC.

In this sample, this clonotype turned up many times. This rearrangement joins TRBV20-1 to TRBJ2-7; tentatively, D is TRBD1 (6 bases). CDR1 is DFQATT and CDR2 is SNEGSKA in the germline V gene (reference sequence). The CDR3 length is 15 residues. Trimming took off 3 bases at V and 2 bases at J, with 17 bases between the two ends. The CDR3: CSASRETGATYEQYF. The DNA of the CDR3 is TGCAGTGCTAGCCGTGAGACAGGTGCTACCTACGAGCAGTACTTC.

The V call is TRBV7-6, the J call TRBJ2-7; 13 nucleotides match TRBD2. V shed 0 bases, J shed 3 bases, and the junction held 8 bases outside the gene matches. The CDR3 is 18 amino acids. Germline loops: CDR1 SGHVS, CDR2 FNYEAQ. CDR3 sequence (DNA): TGTGCCAGCAGCTTAGCGGGTGGGACTAGCGGGACTGTCTACGAGCAGTACTTC. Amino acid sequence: CASSLAGGTSGTVYEQYF. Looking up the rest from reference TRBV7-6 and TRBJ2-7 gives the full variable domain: GAGVSQSPRYKVTKRGQDVALRCDPISGHVSLYWYRQALGQGPEFLTYFNYEAQQDKSGLPNDRFSAERPEGSISTLTIQRTEQRDSAMYRCASSLAGGTSGTVYEQYFGPGTRLTVT.

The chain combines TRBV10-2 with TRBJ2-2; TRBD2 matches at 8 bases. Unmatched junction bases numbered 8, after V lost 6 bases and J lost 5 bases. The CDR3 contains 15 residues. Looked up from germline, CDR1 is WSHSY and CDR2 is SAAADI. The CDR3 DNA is TGCGCCAGCAGCGCCGGGAGGGCCGAAACCGGGGAGCTGTTTTTT. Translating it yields CASSAGRAETGELFF.

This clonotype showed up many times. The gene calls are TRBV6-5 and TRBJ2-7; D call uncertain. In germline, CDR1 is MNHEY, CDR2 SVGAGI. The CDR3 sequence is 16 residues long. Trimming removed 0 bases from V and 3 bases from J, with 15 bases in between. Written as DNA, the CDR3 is TGTGCCAGCAGTTACTCGATGGCCACCAACAGCTACGAGCAGTACTTC. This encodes CASSYSMATNSYEQYF.

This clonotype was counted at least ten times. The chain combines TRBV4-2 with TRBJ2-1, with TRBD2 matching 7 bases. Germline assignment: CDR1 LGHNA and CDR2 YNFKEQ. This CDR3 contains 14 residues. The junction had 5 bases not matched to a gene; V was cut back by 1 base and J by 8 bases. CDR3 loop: CASSQAGGRDEQFF. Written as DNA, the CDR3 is TGTGCCAGCAGCCAAGCGGGAGGACGCGATGAGCAGTTCTTC.

Here the CDR3 reads CAGVGGIRYEQYV. The CDR3 DNA sequence: TGTGCCGGGGTTGGGGGGATAAGGTACGAGCAGTACGTC. The chain employs TRBV12-3 or TRBV12-4 and TRBJ2-7; D is possibly TRBD2 (6 bases). V was clipped by 11 bases and J by 4 bases, with 18 bases between them. CDR3 size: 13 residues.

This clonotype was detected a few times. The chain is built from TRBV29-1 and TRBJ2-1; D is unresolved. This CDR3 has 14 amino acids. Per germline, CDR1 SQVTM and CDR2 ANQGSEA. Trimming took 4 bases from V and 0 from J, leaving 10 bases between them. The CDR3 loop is CSVAGGASYNEQFF. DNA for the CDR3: TGCAGCGTTGCTGGCGGAGCCTCCTACAATGAGCAGTTCTTC.

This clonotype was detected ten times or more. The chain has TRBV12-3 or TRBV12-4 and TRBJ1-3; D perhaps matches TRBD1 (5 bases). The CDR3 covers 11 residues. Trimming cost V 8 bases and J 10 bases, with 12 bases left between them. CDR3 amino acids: CASGWQGTIYF. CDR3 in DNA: TGTGCCAGCGGGTGGCAGGGAACCATATATTTT.

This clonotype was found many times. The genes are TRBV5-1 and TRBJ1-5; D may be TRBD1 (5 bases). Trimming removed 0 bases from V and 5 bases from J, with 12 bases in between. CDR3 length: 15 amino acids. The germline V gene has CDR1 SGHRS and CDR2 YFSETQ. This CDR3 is CASSLDGGYHQPQHF. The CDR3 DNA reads TGCGCCAGCAGCTTGGATGGGGGGTACCATCAGCCCCAGCATTTT.

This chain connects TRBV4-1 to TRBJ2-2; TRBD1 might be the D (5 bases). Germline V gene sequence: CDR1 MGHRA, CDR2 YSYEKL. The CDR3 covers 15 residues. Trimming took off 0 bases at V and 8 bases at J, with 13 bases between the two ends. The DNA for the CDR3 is TGCGCCAGCAGCCAAGACCCACAGGCAAGGGGGGAGCTGTTTTTT. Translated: CASSQDPQARGELFF.

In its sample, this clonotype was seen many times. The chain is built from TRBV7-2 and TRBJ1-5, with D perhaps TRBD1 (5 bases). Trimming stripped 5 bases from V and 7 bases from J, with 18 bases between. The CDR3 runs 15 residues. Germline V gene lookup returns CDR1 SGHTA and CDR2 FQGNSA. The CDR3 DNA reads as TGTGCCAGCAGCCCCCTTACTGCAGGGATGCAGCCCCAGCATTTT. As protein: CASSPLTAGMQPQHF.

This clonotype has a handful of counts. CDR3 sequence reads: CARKGLAGGSSSYEQYV. The CDR3, as DNA: TGTGCCAGGAAGGGACTAGCGGGAGGGTCGAGCTCCTACGAGCAGTACGTC. This rearrangement joins TRBV12-3 or TRBV12-4 to TRBJ2-7; 16 nucleotides agree with TRBD2. CDR3 size: 17 residues. V was pared by 9 bases and J by 0 bases, with 8 bases of the junction left unmatched.

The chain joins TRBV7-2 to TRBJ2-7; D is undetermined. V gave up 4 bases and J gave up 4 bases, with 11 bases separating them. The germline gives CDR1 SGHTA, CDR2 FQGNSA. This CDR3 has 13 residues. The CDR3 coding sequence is TGTGCCAGCAGCTCCCGGGCAACTTACGAGCAGTACTTC. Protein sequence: CASSSRATYEQYF. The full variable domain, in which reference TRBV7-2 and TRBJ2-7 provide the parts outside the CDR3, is GAGVSQSPSNKVTEKGKDVELRCDPISGHTALYWYRQSLGQGLEFLIYFQGNSAPDKSGLPSDRFSAERTGGSVSTLTIQRTQQEDSAVYLCASSSRATYEQYFGPGTRLTVT.

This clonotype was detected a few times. The CDR3 sequence: CSARVDNRKHYEQYF. The CDR3 DNA follows: TGCAGTGCTAGGGTGGACAACCGAAAACACTACGAGCAGTACTTC. The gene calls are TRBV20-1 and TRBJ2-7; a weak D match, TRBD1 (5 bases). This CDR3 has 15 amino acids. Germline assignment: CDR1 DFQATT and CDR2 SNEGSKA (reference sequence). The V end was cut by 3 bases, the J end by 3 bases, with 18 bases between.

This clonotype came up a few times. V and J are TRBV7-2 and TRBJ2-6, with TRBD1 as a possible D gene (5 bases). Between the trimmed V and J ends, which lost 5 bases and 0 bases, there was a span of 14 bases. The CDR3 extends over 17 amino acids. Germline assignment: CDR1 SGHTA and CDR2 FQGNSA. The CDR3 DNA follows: TGTGCCAGCAGCCCCCAAGCGACAGTCTCTGGGGCCAACGTCCTGACTTTC. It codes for CASSPQATVSGANVLTF.

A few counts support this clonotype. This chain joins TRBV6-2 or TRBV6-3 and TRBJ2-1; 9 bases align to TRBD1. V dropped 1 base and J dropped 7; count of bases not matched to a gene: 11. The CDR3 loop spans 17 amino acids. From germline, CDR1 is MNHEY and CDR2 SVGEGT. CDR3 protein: CASSYLPRDRVGNEQFF. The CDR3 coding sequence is TGTGCCAGCAGTTACTTACCCCGGGACAGGGTGGGTAATGAGCAGTTCTTC.

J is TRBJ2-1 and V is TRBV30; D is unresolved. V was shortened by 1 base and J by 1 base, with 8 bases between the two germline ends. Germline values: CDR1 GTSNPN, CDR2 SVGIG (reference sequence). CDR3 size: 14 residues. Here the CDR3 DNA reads TGTGCCTGGAGTGGGGCGGAGTCCTACAATGAGCAGTTCTTC. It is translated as CAWSGAESYNEQFF.

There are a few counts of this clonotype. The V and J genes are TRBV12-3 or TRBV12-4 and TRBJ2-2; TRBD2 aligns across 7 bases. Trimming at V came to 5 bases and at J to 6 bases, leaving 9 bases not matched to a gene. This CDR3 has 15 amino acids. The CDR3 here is CASSPGLEDAGELFF. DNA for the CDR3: TGTGCCAGCAGTCCCGGACTAGAGGACGCCGGGGAGCTGTTTTTT.

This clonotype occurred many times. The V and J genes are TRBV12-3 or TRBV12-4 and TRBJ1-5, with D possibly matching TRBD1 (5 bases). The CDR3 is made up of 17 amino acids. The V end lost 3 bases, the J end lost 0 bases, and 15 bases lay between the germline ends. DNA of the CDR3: TGTGCCAGCAGTTTGAGGCAGGGCCTCTTTAGCAATCAGCCCCAGCATTTT. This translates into CASSLRQGLFSNQPQHF.

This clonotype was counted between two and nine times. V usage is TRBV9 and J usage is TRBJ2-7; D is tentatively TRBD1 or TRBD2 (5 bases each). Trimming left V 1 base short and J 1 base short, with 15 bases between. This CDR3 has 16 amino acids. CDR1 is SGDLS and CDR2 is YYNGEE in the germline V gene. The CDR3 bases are TGTGCCAGCAGCGTAAGTCCCGGGGCAGATTCCTACGAGCAGTACTTC. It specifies CASSVSPGADSYEQYF.